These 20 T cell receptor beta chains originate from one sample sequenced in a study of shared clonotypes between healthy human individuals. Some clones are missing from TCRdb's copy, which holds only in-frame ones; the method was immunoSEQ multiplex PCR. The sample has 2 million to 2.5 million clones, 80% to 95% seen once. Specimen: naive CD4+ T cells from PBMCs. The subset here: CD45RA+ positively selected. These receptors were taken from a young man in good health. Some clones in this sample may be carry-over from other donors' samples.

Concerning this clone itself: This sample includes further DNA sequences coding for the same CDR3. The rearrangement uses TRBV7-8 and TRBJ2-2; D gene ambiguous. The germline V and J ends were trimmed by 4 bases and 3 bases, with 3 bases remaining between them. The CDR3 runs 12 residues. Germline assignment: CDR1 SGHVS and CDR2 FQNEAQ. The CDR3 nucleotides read TGTGCCAGCAGCTCTTACACCGGGGAGCTGTTTTTT. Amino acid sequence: CASSSYTGELFF.

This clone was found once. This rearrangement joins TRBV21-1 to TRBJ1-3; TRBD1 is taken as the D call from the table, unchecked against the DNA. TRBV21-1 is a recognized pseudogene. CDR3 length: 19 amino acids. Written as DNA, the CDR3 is TGTGCCAGCACCAAAGGGGGCGAAGAACAGGGGGACTCTGGAAACACCATATATTTT. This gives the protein CASTKGGEEQGDSGNTIYF.

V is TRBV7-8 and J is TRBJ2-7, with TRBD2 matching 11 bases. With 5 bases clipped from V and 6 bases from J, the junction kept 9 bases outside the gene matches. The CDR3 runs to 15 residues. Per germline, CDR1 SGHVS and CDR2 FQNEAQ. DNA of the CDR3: TGTGCCAGCAGCGATAGCGGGAGGGCTTTAGGCGAGCAGTACTTC. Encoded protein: CASSDSGRALGEQYF.

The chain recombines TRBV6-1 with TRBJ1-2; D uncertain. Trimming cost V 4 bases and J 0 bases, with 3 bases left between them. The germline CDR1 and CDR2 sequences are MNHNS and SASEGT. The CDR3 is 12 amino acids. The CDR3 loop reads CASSAPNYGYTF. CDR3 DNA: TGTGCCAGCAGTGCCCCTAACTATGGCTACACCTTC.

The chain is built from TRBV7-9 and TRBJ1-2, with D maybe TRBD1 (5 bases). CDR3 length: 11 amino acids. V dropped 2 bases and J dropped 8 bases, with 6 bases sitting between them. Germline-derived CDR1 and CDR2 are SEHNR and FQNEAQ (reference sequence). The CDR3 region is CASSLWGGYTF. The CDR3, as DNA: TGTGCCAGCAGCTTATGGGGCGGCTACACCTTC.

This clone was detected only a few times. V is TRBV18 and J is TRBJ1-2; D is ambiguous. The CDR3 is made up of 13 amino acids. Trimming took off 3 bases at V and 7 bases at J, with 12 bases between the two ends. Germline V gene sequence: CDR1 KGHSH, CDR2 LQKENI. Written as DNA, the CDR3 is TGTGCCAGCTCACCCCAAGACCTTGGTGGCTACACCTTC. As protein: CASSPQDLGGYTF.

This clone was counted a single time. This CDR3 is CASSRSGSQETQYF. Written as DNA, the CDR3 is TGTGCCAGCAGCCGAAGCGGGAGTCAAGAGACCCAGTACTTC. The V gene is TRBV5-6, the J gene TRBJ2-5; 8 nucleotides align to TRBD2. The CDR3 consists of 14 residues. From germline, CDR1 is SGHDT and CDR2 YYEEEE. With 4 bases clipped from V and 2 bases from J, the junction kept 4 bases outside the gene matches.

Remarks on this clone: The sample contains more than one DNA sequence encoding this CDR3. CDR3 residues: CAWSVQGNQPQHF. CDR3 DNA: TGTGCCTGGAGTGTACAAGGGAATCAGCCCCAGCATTTT. The rearrangement uses TRBV30 and TRBJ1-5, with D unresolved. V was trimmed by 0 bases and J by 4 bases, leaving 7 bases between them. The V gene's germline CDR1 is GTSNPN and CDR2 SVGIG (reference sequence). The CDR3 runs to 13 residues.

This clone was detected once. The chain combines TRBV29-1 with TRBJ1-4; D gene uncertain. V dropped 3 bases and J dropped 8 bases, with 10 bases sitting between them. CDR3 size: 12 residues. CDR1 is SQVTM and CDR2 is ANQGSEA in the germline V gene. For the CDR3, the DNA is TGCAGCGTTGACAAGGGCTCCGAAAAACTGTTTTTT. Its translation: CSVDKGSEKLFF. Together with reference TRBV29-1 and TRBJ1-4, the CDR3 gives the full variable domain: SAVISQKPSRDICQRGTSLTIQCQVDSQVTMMFWYRQQPGQSLTLIATANQGSEATYESGFVIDKFPISRPNLTFSTLTVSNMSPEDSSIYLCSVDKGSEKLFFGSGTQLSVL.

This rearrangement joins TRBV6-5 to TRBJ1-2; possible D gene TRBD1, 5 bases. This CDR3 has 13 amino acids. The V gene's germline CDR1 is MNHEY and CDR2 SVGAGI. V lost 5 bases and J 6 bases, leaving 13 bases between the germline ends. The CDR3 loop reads CASSVRQWNGYTF. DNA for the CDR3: TGTGCCAGCAGTGTAAGACAGTGGAATGGCTACACCTTC.

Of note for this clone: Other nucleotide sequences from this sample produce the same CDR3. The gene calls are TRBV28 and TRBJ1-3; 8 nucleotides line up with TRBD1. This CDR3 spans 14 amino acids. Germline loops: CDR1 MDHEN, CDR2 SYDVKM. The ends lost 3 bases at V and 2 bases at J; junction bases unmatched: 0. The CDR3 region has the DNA TGTGCCAGCAGTTTGACAGGGGCTGGAAACACCATATATTTT. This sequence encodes CASSLTGAGNTIYF. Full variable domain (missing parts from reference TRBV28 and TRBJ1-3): DVKVTQSSRYLVKRTGEKVFLECVQDMDHENMFWYRQDPGLGLRLIYFSYDVKMKEKGDIPEGYSVSREKKERFSLILESASTNQTSMYLCASSLTGAGNTIYFGEGSWLTVV.

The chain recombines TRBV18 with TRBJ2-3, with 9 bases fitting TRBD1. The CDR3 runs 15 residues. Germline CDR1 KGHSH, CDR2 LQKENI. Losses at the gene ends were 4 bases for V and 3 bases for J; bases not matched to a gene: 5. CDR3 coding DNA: TGTGCCAGCTCACTCCCGACAGGGGGGACAGATACGCAGTATTTT. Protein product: CASSLPTGGTDTQYF.

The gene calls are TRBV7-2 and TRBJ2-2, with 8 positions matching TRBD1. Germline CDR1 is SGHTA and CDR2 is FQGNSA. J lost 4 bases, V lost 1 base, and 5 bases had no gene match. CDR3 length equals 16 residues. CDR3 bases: TGTGCCAGCAGCTTAGGTCGAGGGACAGGCACCGGGGAGCTGTTTTTT. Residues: CASSLGRGTGTGELFF.

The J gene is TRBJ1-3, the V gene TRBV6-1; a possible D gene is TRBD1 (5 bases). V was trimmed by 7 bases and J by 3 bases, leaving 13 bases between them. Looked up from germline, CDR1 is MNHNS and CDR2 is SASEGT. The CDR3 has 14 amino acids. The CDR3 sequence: CASKTGTGGNTIYF. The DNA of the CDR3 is TGTGCCAGCAAAACCGGGACGGGTGGAAACACCATATATTTT.

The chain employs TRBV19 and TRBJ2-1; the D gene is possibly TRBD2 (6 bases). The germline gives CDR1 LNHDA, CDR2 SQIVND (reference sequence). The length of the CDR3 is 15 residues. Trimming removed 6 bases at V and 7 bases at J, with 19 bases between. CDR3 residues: CASRPAGAGRNEQFF. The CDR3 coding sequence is TGTGCCAGTAGACCCGCCGGGGCAGGGAGGAATGAGCAGTTCTTC.

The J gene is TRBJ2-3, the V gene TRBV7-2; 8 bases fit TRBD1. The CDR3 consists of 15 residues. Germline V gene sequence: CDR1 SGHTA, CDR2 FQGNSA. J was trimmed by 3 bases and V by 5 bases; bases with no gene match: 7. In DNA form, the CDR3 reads TGTGCCAGCAGCGGGTTGGGACAGGCTACAGATACGCAGTATTTT. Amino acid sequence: CASSGLGQATDTQYF.

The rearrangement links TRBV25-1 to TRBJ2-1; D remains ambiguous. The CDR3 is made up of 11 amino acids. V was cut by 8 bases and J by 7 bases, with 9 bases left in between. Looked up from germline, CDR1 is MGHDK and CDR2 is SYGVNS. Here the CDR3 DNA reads TGTGCCAGCCAGGTGGTTAATGAGCAGTTCTTC. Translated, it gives CASQVVNEQFF. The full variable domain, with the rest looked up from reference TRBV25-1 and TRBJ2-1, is EADIYQTPRYLVIGTGKKITLECSQTMGHDKMYWYQQDPGMELHLIHYSYGVNSTEKGDLSSESTVSRIRTEHFPLTLESARPSHTSQYLCASQVVNEQFFGPGTRLTVL.

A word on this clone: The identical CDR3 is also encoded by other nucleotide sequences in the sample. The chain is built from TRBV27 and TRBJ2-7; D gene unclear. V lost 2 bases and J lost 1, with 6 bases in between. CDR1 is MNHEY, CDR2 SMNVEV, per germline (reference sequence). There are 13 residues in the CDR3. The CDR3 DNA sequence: TGTGCCAGCAGTTTAAAAGGGTCCTACGAGCAGTACTTC. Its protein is CASSLKGSYEQYF.

The CDR3 region has the DNA TGTGCCAGCAGCTTGGAAGGGGGCATTTCCTACGAGCAGTACTTC. This translates into CASSLEGGISYEQYF. The chain combines TRBV5-4 with TRBJ2-7; 7 nucleotides agree with TRBD1. Germline CDR1 SGHNT, CDR2 YYREEE (reference sequence). The ends lost 0 bases at V and 1 base at J; junction bases unmatched: 4. The CDR3 sequence is 15 residues long.

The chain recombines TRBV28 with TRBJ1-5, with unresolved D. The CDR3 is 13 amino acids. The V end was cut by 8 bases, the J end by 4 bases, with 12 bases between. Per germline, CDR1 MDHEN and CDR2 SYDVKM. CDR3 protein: CASRWGQNQPQHF. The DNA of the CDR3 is TGTGCCAGCCGTTGGGGTCAGAATCAGCCCCAGCATTTT.